This TCR beta chain appears in the sequencing data of a study of blood T cells in healthy people across ages. The table lists this clonotype with a few counts. It was with a sample-barcoded 5' primer and a J-beta primer mix that a second PCR of roughly 6 to 12 cycles was run. TCRdb used MiXCR to reprocess the 5' RACE reads, holding one entry per CDR3 protein. Here the sample spans over 1,500,000 distinct CDR3 sequences, 35% to 50% being singletons. The CDR3 is made up of 16 amino acids. From germline, CDR1 is LGHNA and CDR2 YSLEER. Trimming took off 0 bases at V and 0 bases at J, with 11 bases between the two ends.

V and J are TRBV4-3 and TRBJ2-5; D uncertain. Sequencing input: blood. The TCR originated in a human donor in good health. Written as DNA, the CDR3 is TGCGCCAGCAGCCAAGAAGGGCCTCCGTACCAAGAGACCCAGTACTTC. Its translation: CASSQEGPPYQETQYF.